The 27 T cell receptor beta chains below were found in one sample sequenced in a study of kidney transplant recipient with SARS-CoV-2 infection. TCRdb passed the reads through MiXCR, listing each CDR3 protein once. In the table there are about 240,000 distinct CDR3 sequences, around 30% of which are singletons. Here the sequenced sample was a blood sample, taken at baseline and around day 120 from a kidney transplant recipient. The source is a male patient aged 25-45 years who had COVID-19 and was a kidney transplant recipient. Some T cells could come from the graft donor.

This clonotype occurred many times. A read error may account for a junction end that differs from germline. This sequence joins TRBV2 and TRBJ1-2; D gene ambiguous. The CDR3 is 11 amino acids. The germline V gene has CDR1 SNHLY and CDR2 FYNNEI. CDR3 DNA sequence: TGTGCCAGCAGTGCCACCCTCGACGGCCGCTTC. Protein sequence: CASSATLDGRF.

This clonotype appeared many times. The CDR3 loop is CASSPPTGGVYNEQFF. CDR3 coding DNA: TGTGCCAGCAGCCCTCCCACGGGGGGGGTTTACAATGAGCAGTTCTTC. The V and J genes are TRBV3-1 and TRBJ2-1; 8 bases are a match to TRBD2. Per germline, CDR1 LGHDT and CDR2 YNNKEL (reference sequence). After removal of 4 bases from V and 4 bases from J, the junction contained 9 bases not matched to a gene. This CDR3 contains 16 residues.

Ten or more counts support this clonotype. The rearrangement joins TRBV7-2 to TRBJ1-2; D remains unclear. CDR1 and CDR2 (germline): SGHTA, FQGNSA. This CDR3 has 17 residues. The germline V and J ends were trimmed by 3 bases and 4 bases, with 21 bases remaining between them. CDR3: CASSFIIRDGKTYGYTF. In nucleotides, the CDR3 is TGTGCCAGCAGCTTTATTATCAGAGACGGAAAGACCTATGGCTACACCTTC.

The table lists this clonotype with a count of one. Being one base from a much bigger clone, this may be a read error. The rearrangement joins TRBV14 to TRBJ1-1; D is undetermined. The CDR3 spans 16 residues. Germline V lookup: CDR1 SGHDN, CDR2 FVKESK. Trimming stripped 0 bases from V and 3 bases from J, with 14 bases between. The CDR3 sequence is CASSQDVVRVDTEAFF. CDR3 nucleotide sequence: TGTGCCAGCAGCCAAGATGTGGTTAGGGTGGACACTGAAGCTTTCTTT.

Remarks on this clonotype: Since a much larger clone is just one base distant, this may be a read error. The chain carries TRBV20-1 and TRBJ2-1; unclear D gene. Germline V gene lookup returns CDR1 DFQATT and CDR2 SNEGSKA (reference sequence). The CDR3 consists of 12 residues. The DNA of the CDR3 is TGCAATGCGCCGTCAGGATACAATGAGCAGTTCTTC. Protein sequence: CNAPSGYNEQFF.

This clonotype was found once. The DNA for the CDR3 is TGTGCCAGTAGTGCTCAGGTGACAAGTCGAAAGACCTATGGCTACACCTTC. It is translated as CASSAQVTSRKTYGYTF. V usage is TRBV19 and J usage is TRBJ1-2, with D unresolved. Between the trimmed V and J ends, which lost 5 bases and 4 bases, there was a span of 23 bases. Germline assignment: CDR1 LNHDA and CDR2 SQIVND (reference sequence). The CDR3 loop spans 17 amino acids.

This clonotype was observed many times. The chain employs TRBV12-3 or TRBV12-4 and TRBJ1-5; TRBD1 is a possible D gene (5 bases). The CDR3 sequence is 13 residues long. The V gene lost 7 bases and the J gene lost 2 bases, with 9 bases spanning the gap. The chain's CDR3 is CASIRAGNQPQHF. CDR3 sequence (DNA): TGTGCCAGCATCAGGGCTGGCAATCAGCCCCAGCATTTT.

On this clonotype: The CDR3 does not end in the conserved phenylalanine or tryptophan, so this is likely a read error. This chain uses TRBV19 with TRBJ2-6; D not resolved. Trimming pared 6 bases from V and 2 bases from J, leaving 11 bases between. This CDR3 has 15 amino acids. Germline values: CDR1 LNHDA, CDR2 SQIVND (reference sequence). The CDR3 DNA reads as TGTGCCAGTAGAAACAGTGGTACTGGGGCCAACGTCCTGACTTCC. Protein sequence: CASRNSGTGANVLTS.

In its sample, this clonotype was seen a few times. The chain employs TRBV6-4 and TRBJ2-1; D is possibly TRBD2 (6 bases). Per germline, CDR1 MRHNA and CDR2 SNTAGT. There are 15 residues in the CDR3. V was cut by 3 bases and J by 4 bases, with 13 bases left in between. The CDR3 DNA reads as TGTGCCAGCAGTGAAGGCGAGGAGGGGTACAATGAGCAGTTCTTC. Protein: CASSEGEEGYNEQFF.

Comment on this clonotype: Possible read error: a much larger clone is one base away. The rearrangement uses TRBV5-8 and TRBJ1-2; D not resolved. CDR1 is SGHTS and CDR2 is YDEGEE in the germline V gene. The CDR3 is 16 residues long. The CDR3 loop is CVSCVSHPRKTYGYTF. The CDR3 nucleotides are TGTGTCAGCTGCGTCTCTCATCCACGAAAGACCTATGGCTACACCTTC.

As for this clonotype: This may come from a read error, since a much larger clone is one base off. The chain couples TRBV4-3 to TRBJ2-5; 8 bases agree with TRBD1. The last part of the DNA fits TRBJ2-7 better; the J call may be wrong. Germline V gene lookup returns CDR1 LGHNA and CDR2 YSLEER. The CDR3 extends over 15 amino acids. CDR3: CASSQDGDRGYEQYF. CDR3 nucleotides: TGCGCCAGCAGCCAAGATGGAGACAGGGGATACGAGCAGTACTTC.

In its sample, this clonotype was seen many times. The V and J genes are TRBV28 and TRBJ1-2; 9 bases are a match to TRBD1. Trimming at V came to 11 bases and at J to 2 bases, leaving 6 bases not matched to a gene. This CDR3 is built from 13 residues. CDR1 MDHEN and CDR2 SYDVKM come from the germline V gene. CDR3 sequence (DNA): TGTGCCGCCCGGGACAGGGCGAACTATGGCTACACCTTC. This sequence encodes CAARDRANYGYTF.

In the case of this clonotype: A much larger clone differs by one base, so this may be a read error. The chain employs TRBV4-3 and TRBJ2-5; TRBD2 might be the D (5 bases). The CDR3 is 15 residues long. The V gene's germline CDR1 is LGHNA and CDR2 YSLEER. The CDR3 spells CASSQDRGYQETHYF. The CDR3, as DNA: TGCGCCAGCAGCCAAGATCGAGGGTACCAAGAGACCCATTACTTC.

In this sample, this clonotype turned up many times. This rearrangement joins TRBV7-7 to TRBJ1-2; D is unclear. This CDR3 is 17 amino acids long. The germline V and J ends were trimmed by 5 bases and 4 bases, with 23 bases remaining between them. CDR1 is SSHAT, CDR2 FNYEAQ, per germline (reference sequence). The chain's CDR3 is CASSLSHKCRKTYGYTF. In DNA form, the CDR3 reads TGTGCCAGCAGCCTAAGTCATAAGTGCCGAAAGACCTATGGCTACACCTTC. Full variable domain (remainder filled in from reference TRBV7-7 and TRBJ1-2): GAGVSQSPRYKVTKRGQDVTLRCDPISSHATLYWYQQALGQGPEFLTYFNYEAQPDKSGLPSDRFSAERPEGSISTLTIQRTEQRDSAMYRCASSLSHKCRKTYGYTFGSGTRLTVV.

Remarks on this clonotype: This CDR3 fails to terminate in the conserved phenylalanine or tryptophan, so it likely reflects a read error. This chain uses TRBV20-1 with TRBJ1-2; D is possibly TRBD1 (5 bases). Germline-derived CDR1 and CDR2 are DFQATT and SNEGSKA (reference sequence). CDR3 length equals 13 residues. The CDR3 nucleotides read TGCGGTGCTAGAGTCGCGTCGGGGGGTGGCTACACCCTC. Protein product: CGARVASGGGYTL.

A note on this clonotype: This may stem from a read error, because a much larger clone lies one nucleotide away. The rearrangement joins TRBV19 to TRBJ2-4; 8 bases map to TRBD1. The germline V gene has CDR1 LNHDA and CDR2 SQIVND (reference sequence). The CDR3 extends over 17 amino acids. DNA for the CDR3: TGTGCCACCCGAACCTCTGGGACAGGAAATCTGGTGGATGAGCAGCTCTTC. It codes for CATRTSGTGNLVDEQLF.

This clonotype was found many times. The rearrangement links TRBV6-5 to TRBJ2-7, with D unresolved. The CDR3 contains 11 residues. CDR1 is MNHEY, CDR2 SVGAGI, per germline. V was trimmed by 9 bases and J by 6 bases, leaving 12 bases between them. Written as DNA, the CDR3 is TGTGCCAGTTCGAGTCTTCGCGAGCAGTACTTC. This sequence encodes CASSSLREQYF.

Only a few counts were recorded for this clonotype. This sequence joins TRBV5-4 and TRBJ2-5; D uncertain. This CDR3 comprises 15 residues. Germline CDR1 reads SGHNT; CDR2 reads YYREEE (reference sequence). The V and J ends lost 0 bases and 1 base respectively, with 10 bases between them. Here the CDR3 reads CASSLAGRTQETQYF. The CDR3 region has the DNA TGTGCCAGCAGCTTGGCCGGTAGGACCCAAGAGACCCAGTACTTC.

With respect to this clonotype: A much larger clonotype is one base distant, so this may be a read error. The chain carries TRBV7-9 and TRBJ1-6; a weak D match, TRBD1 (5 bases). Germline V lookup: CDR1 SEHNR, CDR2 FQNEAQ (reference sequence). The length of the CDR3 is 15 residues. The V end lost 1 base, the J end lost 9 bases, and 13 bases lay between the germline ends. The CDR3 DNA reads as TGTGCCAGCAGCTTAGTCGCGGGGGTAGGTTCACCCCTCCACTTT. It yields the protein CASSLVAGVGSPLHF. Looking up the rest from reference TRBV7-9 and TRBJ1-6 gives the full variable domain: DTGVSQNPRHKITKRGQNVTFRCDPISEHNRLYWYRQTLGQGPEFLTYFQNEAQLEKSRLLSDRFSAERPKGSFSTLEIQRTEQGDSAMYLCASSLVAGVGSPLHFGNGTRLTVT.

This clonotype was counted many times. This chain joins TRBV28 and TRBJ2-7, with a possible D match to TRBD2 (8 bases). CDR3 size: 15 residues. V lost 5 bases and J 6 bases, leaving 20 bases between the germline ends. CDR1 is MDHEN, CDR2 SYDVKM, per germline. In DNA, the CDR3 is TGTGCCAGCAGTACCCCGGGAGGGGGCGGATCCGAGCAGTACTTC. This codes for CASSTPGGGGSEQYF.

In regard to this clonotype: This CDR3 is missing its conserved last phenylalanine or tryptophan, likely due to a read error. The DNA is left out, because the CDR3 cannot be placed on it with certainty; the CDR3 is given as TCRdb lists it. CDR3 protein: CAIPVAGAYEQYS. The chain uses TRBV2 and TRBJ2-4; TRBD2, the D gene given by the table, was not confirmed from the DNA. Germline assignment: CDR1 SNHLY and CDR2 FYNNEI. The CDR3 extends over 13 residues, inclusive of both ends.

This clonotype was recorded a few times. The rearrangement links TRBV20-1 to TRBJ2-7; TRBD2 agrees at 7 bases. The V gene's germline CDR1 is DFQATT and CDR2 SNEGSKA (reference sequence). CDR3 size: 14 residues. With 6 bases clipped from V and 2 bases from J, the junction kept 10 bases outside the gene matches. The CDR3 loop reads CSARDRTRTYEQYF. The CDR3 DNA is TGCAGTGCCAGGGACCGGACTAGGACCTACGAGCAGTACTTC.

As for this clonotype: A much larger clone lies one base from this, so it may be a read error. The chain carries TRBV29-1 and TRBJ2-5, with D maybe TRBD1 (6 bases). Per germline, CDR1 SQVTM and CDR2 ANQGSEA. V dropped 8 bases and J dropped 5 bases, with 15 bases sitting between them. The CDR3 is made up of 12 amino acids. The CDR3 sequence: CSFGDIGETQYF. Here the CDR3 DNA reads TGCAGCTTTGGGGACATAGGGGAGACCCAGTACTTC.

The chain combines TRBV28 with TRBJ2-5, with a weak D call TRBD1 (6 bases). V lost 6 bases to trimming and J lost 6 bases, with 20 bases between them. This CDR3 contains 15 residues. Germline V gene sequence: CDR1 MDHEN, CDR2 SYDVKM. CDR3 bases: TGTGCCAGCAGCAGCGCCAGTGGGGGCCGGAAGACCCAGTACTTC. Its protein is CASSSASGGRKTQYF.

To note about this clonotype: At one of its ends the junction is not consistent with the germline gene, which may arise from a read error. The chain combines TRBV12-5 with TRBJ1-2; weak D call: TRBD1 (5 bases). Germline assignment: CDR1 LGHNT and CDR2 FRNRAP. CDR3 length: 17 residues. For the CDR3, the DNA is TGTGCTAGTGGTGGGAATATTTTGCAGGGAAAGACCTATGACTACACCTTC. Translating it yields CASGGNILQGKTYDYTF.

This clonotype showed up many times. CDR3 in DNA: TGTGCCAGCAGCCACCCCCGGGACAGGGGGTTGTCTGGAAACACCATATATTTT. Translating gives CASSHPRDRGLSGNTIYF. The chain combines TRBV12-3 or TRBV12-4 with TRBJ1-3; 11 bases line up with TRBD1. Trimming removed 6 bases from V and 1 base from J; junction bases left unmatched: 11. The CDR3 runs to 18 residues.

This chain joins TRBV14 and TRBJ2-4; D gene uncertain. Germline V gives CDR1 SGHDN, CDR2 FVKESK. There are 12 residues in the CDR3. The V gene lost 3 bases and the J gene lost 8 bases, with 8 bases spanning the gap. CDR3 amino acids: CASSHPGDIQYF. CDR3 sequence (DNA): TGTGCCAGCAGCCACCCGGGTGACATTCAGTACTTC.